This entry features one T cell receptor beta chain sequence. This sample was taken from a study of T-cell memory formation after mild COVID-19. Study summary: TCR clusters mostly belonged to single donors.

TCRdb fed the 5' RACE reads into MiXCR, producing one record per CDR3 protein. The sample consists of some 150,000 distinct CDR3 sequences, about 6% of them appearing once. With 2 bases removed from V and 7 bases from J, the gap between germline ends came to 11 bases. In germline, CDR1 is LGHNT, CDR2 FRNRAP. The CDR3 loop spans 13 amino acids. The TCR originated in an adult woman who had mild COVID-19 (a few samples of this study predate the infection). Cell type and time point are not known. The sample consisted of PBMCs or a T cell subset sorted from them (not recorded which). The chain combines TRBV12-5 with TRBJ2-5; D may be TRBD1 (5 bases). The CDR3 loop is CASGLRQGGTQYF. Here the CDR3 DNA reads TGTGCTAGTGGTTTGCGCCAGGGCGGGACCCAGTACTTC.